The clone carrying this T cell receptor (beta chain) showed up many times. Its specificity is unknown. This sample stems from a study of T cells in Graves' hyperthyroidism and ophthalmopathy. Study in general: Specimen type is peripheral blood, collected at initial diagnosis prior to any treatment.

Study results and caveats: Ophthalmopathy was told apart from stable hyperthyroidism by a 13 V-J model.

TCR beta CDR3 regions were amplified from RNA. When the TCR CDR3 underwent first-round RT-PCR, the HTBI primer set was used. TCRdb ran MiXCR on the multiplex PCR reads and lists one entry per CDR3 protein. Of about 360,000 distinct CDR3 sequences listed, around 14% are singletons. The CDR3 extends over 16 amino acids. V lost 4 bases and J lost 2; bases outside the gene matches: 4. The germline V gene encodes CDR1 KGHDR and CDR2 SFDVKD. The study enrolled patients aged 18 to 65 with newly diagnosed hyperthyroidism of under 2 months' duration. This chain uses TRBV24-1 with TRBJ2-6, with TRBD2 identical over 7 bases. The sequenced material came from blood. The receptor's source is a woman aged 18-30 years with Graves' hyperthyroidism. This CDR3 reads CATSDGRTAGANVLTF. In DNA, the CDR3 is TGTGCCACCAGTGACGGGAGGACGGCTGGGGCCAACGTCCTGACTTTC.